This T cell receptor (beta chain) derives from a study of neurological immune-mediated disorders. Whole-study findings and limits: There were no CDR3 amino acid sequences shared by expanded clones across subjects, a result suggesting private repertoires in all groups. Healthy controls had more TCR clonal expansion than multiple sclerosis, which showed the least, whereas HTLV-1-associated myelopathy showed the most.

Time point defined: technical triplicate 1. This clonotype has at least ten counts. Its antigen is still unknown. Every sequencing run produced over 160 million TCR-beta sequences that came from 15-18 subjects. TCRdb reprocessed the 5' RACE reads via MiXCR and lists one record per CDR3 protein. The sample contains fewer than 45,000 distinct CDR3 sequences, around 10% of which appear only once. CDR1 is SGDLS, CDR2 YYNGEE, per germline. The CDR3 runs to 15 residues. The V and J ends lost 3 bases and 7 bases, in that order; junction bases with no gene match: 6. The V call is TRBV9, the J call TRBJ2-7, with 14 bases identical to TRBD2. This sequence was found in a man in his fifties or sixties with HTLV-1-associated myelopathy (HAM/TSP). The specimen was PBMCs. The DNA of the CDR3 is TGTGCCAGCAGCGCGGGACTAGCGGGAGCTGGTGAGCAGTACTTC. Translated, it gives CASSAGLAGAGEQYF.